These 15 T cell receptor beta chains were all obtained from the same sample, sequenced in a study of T cell repertoires in cytomegalovirus infection. Using its own MiXCR run on the reads, TCRdb lists one record per CDR3 protein. The sample lists around 430,000 distinct CDR3 sequences; roughly 42% were seen once. The antigens of these receptors remain unknown. The sample was cultured PBMCs, taken from culture after CMV antigen stimulation. The receptors were gathered from a human donor in good health (CMV status not recorded). Some clones in this sample may be carry-over from other donors' samples.

The chain recombines TRBV12-5 with TRBJ1-3, with a possible D match to TRBD1 (5 bases). The germline gives CDR1 LGHNT, CDR2 FRNRAP. Trimming pared 5 bases from V and 10 bases from J, leaving 21 bases between. The length of the CDR3 is 15 residues. The CDR3 DNA sequence: TGTGCTAGTGGTCAGGACGGGACGGGGCCCGAAACCATATATTTT. Translating it yields CASGQDGTGPETIYF. The whole variable domain, remainder taken from reference TRBV12-5 and TRBJ1-3, is DARVTQTPRHKVTEMGQEVTMRCQPILGHNTVFWYRQTMMQGLELLAYFRNRAPLDDSGMPKDRFSAEMPDATLATLKIQPSEPRDSAVYFCASGQDGTGPETIYFGEGSWLTVV.

The CDR3 DNA follows: TGTGCCAGCAGTTACTCACCGGGACAGGGCTATGGCTACACCTTC. Its protein product is CASSYSPGQGYGYTF. The chain carries TRBV6-2 or TRBV6-3 and TRBJ1-2; 9 positions agree with TRBD1. There are 15 residues in the CDR3. J lost 4 bases, V lost 0 bases, and 3 bases had no gene match. Germline assignment: CDR1 MNHEY and CDR2 SVGEGT.

The chain links TRBV10-2 to TRBJ2-7, with a weak D call TRBD2 (5 bases). The germline V gene has CDR1 WSHSY and CDR2 SAAADI. V was trimmed by 5 bases and J by 0 bases, leaving 11 bases between them. This CDR3 has 14 amino acids. In nucleotides, the CDR3 is TGCGCCAGCAGTCCGAACCGGGACTCCTACGAGCAGTACTTC. Its protein product is CASSPNRDSYEQYF.

The chain links TRBV12-3 or TRBV12-4 to TRBJ1-2; D uncertain. The CDR3 extends over 13 amino acids. Trimming cost V 6 bases and J 0 bases, with 8 bases left between them. CDR3 nucleotides: TGTGCCAGCAGCTACCGGACTAACTATGGCTACACCTTC. Encoded protein: CASSYRTNYGYTF.

This clonotype was observed at least ten times. The genes are TRBV7-2 and TRBJ1-6; D remains ambiguous. V lost 1 base and J lost 7, with 11 bases in between. The CDR3 is 15 residues long. Germline values: CDR1 SGHTA, CDR2 FQGNSA. This CDR3 is CASSLGVRENSPLHF. As DNA, the CDR3 is TGTGCCAGCAGCTTAGGGGTTAGAGAGAATTCACCCCTCCACTTT.

With regard to this clonotype: A junction end diverges from the germline sequence, so it may reflect a read error. This chain uses TRBV7-2 with TRBJ1-1; D not certain. The V gene's germline CDR1 is SGHTA and CDR2 FQGNSA. The CDR3 has 13 amino acids. The CDR3 DNA follows: TGTGCCAGCAGCTTAGGGGCGAACACTGAAGCTTACTTT. It specifies CASSLGANTEAYF.

CDR3 DNA: TGTGCCAGCAGCCAAGAAGGACAGCCCCAAGAGACCCAGTACTTC. It encodes CASSQEGQPQETQYF. The V and J genes are TRBV4-2 and TRBJ2-5, with D tentatively TRBD1 (6 bases). The germline V gene has CDR1 LGHNA and CDR2 YNFKEQ. The V end was cut by 0 bases, the J end by 1 base, with 9 bases between. This CDR3 spans 15 amino acids.

The chain joins TRBV2 to TRBJ2-7; D is uncertain. This CDR3 is built from 15 residues. Trimming removed 2 bases at V and 1 base at J, with 12 bases between. Germline CDR1 is SNHLY and CDR2 is FYNNEI. CDR3 in DNA: TGTGCCAGCAGTGAACAAGACGGATTGTCCTACGAGCAGTACTTC. It codes for CASSEQDGLSYEQYF.

The J gene is TRBJ2-3, the V gene TRBV25-1, with 10 bases aligning to TRBD2. Trimming took 1 base from V and 14 from J; bases not matched to a gene: 12. Per the germline V gene, CDR1 is MGHDK and CDR2 is SYGVNS. The CDR3 runs to 15 residues. The CDR3 is CASSESPRSGRAVYF. The CDR3 DNA reads as TGTGCCAGCAGTGAATCTCCCCGCAGCGGGAGGGCCGTGTATTTT.

This chain joins TRBV6-6 and TRBJ2-1, with D perhaps TRBD2 (5 bases). Germline CDR1 MNHNY, CDR2 SVGAGI (reference sequence). V lost 6 bases and J lost 7, with 19 bases in between. This CDR3 has 15 residues. In nucleotides, the CDR3 is TGTGCCAGCAGCCTTGCCGGGCCTCCGGGAAATGAGCAGTTCTTC. Translated, it gives CASSLAGPPGNEQFF.

The V call is TRBV4-2, the J call TRBJ2-1; TRBD2 aligns across 13 bases. V dropped 3 bases and J dropped 9; count of bases not matched to a gene: 14. Germline V CDR1 and CDR2: LGHNA, YNFKEQ. The CDR3 is 18 amino acids. CDR3 region: CASSHNSATSGGPGEQFF. The CDR3 DNA follows: TGTGCCAGCAGCCACAATTCTGCGACTAGCGGGGGGCCGGGTGAGCAGTTCTTC.

V and J are TRBV4-2 and TRBJ1-1, with D possibly TRBD1 on 5 matching bases. CDR3 length: 16 amino acids. The V end lost 0 bases, the J end lost 0 bases, and 11 bases lay between the germline ends. Germline CDR1 reads LGHNA; CDR2 reads YNFKEQ. The CDR3 coding sequence is TGTGCCAGCAGCCAAGATCCGGGGGAAATGAACACTGAAGCTTTCTTT. Translating it yields CASSQDPGEMNTEAFF.

The chain joins TRBV5-6 to TRBJ1-5; tentatively, D is TRBD1 (5 bases). CDR3 size: 15 residues. CDR1 SGHDT and CDR2 YYEEEE come from the germline V gene. The ends were cut back, 5 bases at V and 4 bases at J, with 16 bases in the middle. The DNA of the CDR3 is TGTGCCAGCAGTTCGGCTACGGGGGTAAATCAGCCCCAGCATTTT. Protein sequence: CASSSATGVNQPQHF.

V is TRBV11-2 and J is TRBJ2-1, with 7 bases lining up with TRBD2. V shed 5 bases and J 10 bases; nucleotides not matched to a gene: 14. The V gene's germline CDR1 is SGHAT and CDR2 FQNNGV. This CDR3 spans 15 amino acids. CDR3 region: CASSPSGLPFGEQFF. The CDR3 DNA is TGTGCCAGCAGCCCATCGGGACTACCCTTTGGGGAGCAGTTCTTC.

This sequence joins TRBV7-2 and TRBJ2-2, with 14 positions matching TRBD2. The CDR3 has 17 residues. Germline V gene lookup returns CDR1 SGHTA and CDR2 FQGNSA. Trimming cost V 5 bases and J 1 base; bases outside gene matches: 3. The DNA for the CDR3 is TGTGCCAGCAGCCGACTAGCGGGAGGGCTGAACACCGGGGAGCTGTTTTTT. This encodes CASSRLAGGLNTGELFF.